Presented here are 9 T cell receptor beta chains from one specimen sequenced in a study of Graves' ophthalmopathy and Graves' hyperthyroidism. Amplifying from RNA transcripts, the study obtained TCR beta CDR3 regions. First-round RT-PCR with HTBI primers preceded a second-round multiplex PCR. Using its own MiXCR run on the multiplex PCR reads, TCRdb lists one record per CDR3 protein. In the table there are about 740,000 distinct CDR3 sequences, roughly two fifths of which are singletons. What was sequenced was peripheral blood. The receptor source for this set is an adult man with Graves' ophthalmopathy.

As concerns this clonotype: At one end the junction does not follow the germline gene, possibly because of a read error. The chain carries TRBV20-1 and TRBJ2-5; 7 nucleotides align to TRBD2. The CDR3 contains 16 residues. Germline CDR1 and CDR2: DFQATT and SNEGSKA (reference sequence). The CDR3 nucleotides are TGCAGTGCTAGAGATACGCGGGCTAGCGGCCAAGAGGCCCAGTACTTC. It codes for CSARDTRASGQEAQYF.

The chain employs TRBV7-6 and TRBJ2-7; no reliable D call. The V gene's germline CDR1 is SGHVS and CDR2 FNYEAQ. The CDR3 contains 15 residues. The V gene lost 0 bases and the J gene lost 5 bases, with 14 bases spanning the gap. The CDR3 DNA reads as TGTGCCAGCAGCTTAGCTCTGATAAGGGCCGACGAGCAGTACTTC. Encoded protein: CASSLALIRADEQYF.

V gene TRBV24-1 combines with J gene TRBJ2-7; 7 nucleotides line up with TRBD1. The germline V gene has CDR1 KGHDR and CDR2 SFDVKD. V dropped 11 bases and J dropped 6; count of bases not matched to a gene: 6. The CDR3 consists of 11 residues. CDR3 DNA sequence: TGTGCCAGCAACAGGGGTGGCGAGCAGTACTTC. Encoded protein: CASNRGGEQYF.

This rearrangement joins TRBV13 to TRBJ1-1, with 9 bases fitting TRBD1. Germline V lookup: CDR1 PRHDT, CDR2 FYEKMQ (reference sequence). The trim removed 5 bases at V and 3 bases at J, leaving 10 bases unmatched. The CDR3 totals 16 residues. The CDR3 nucleotides read TGTGCCAGCAGCACCGGGACAGGGTGGTCGGACACTGAAGCTTTCTTT. Its protein is CASSTGTGWSDTEAFF.

The genes are TRBV9 and TRBJ2-2; D not resolved. Germline V CDR1 and CDR2: SGDLS, YYNGEE. V dropped 4 bases and J dropped 0 bases, with 7 bases sitting between them. The CDR3 contains 14 residues. CDR3 bases: TGTGCCAGCAGCCCCCAGTCGAACACCGGGGAGCTGTTTTTT. Protein sequence: CASSPQSNTGELFF. Together with reference TRBV9 and TRBJ2-2, the CDR3 gives the full variable domain: DSGVTQTPKHLITATGQRVTLRCSPRSGDLSVYWYQQSLDQGLQFLIQYYNGEERAKGNILERFSAQQFPDLHSELNLSSLELGDSALYFCASSPQSNTGELFFGEGSRLTVL.

This clonotype occurred many times. V is TRBV7-9 and J is TRBJ1-2, with 7 bases identical to TRBD1. CDR3 length equals 14 residues. In germline, CDR1 is SEHNR, CDR2 FQNEAQ (reference sequence). V shed 5 bases and J 7 bases; nucleotides not matched to a gene: 10. DNA of the CDR3: TGTGCCAGCAGCGGGGGACAGAAAAGCGCTGGCTACACCTTC. Residues: CASSGGQKSAGYTF.

There are many counts of this clonotype. The rearrangement uses TRBV20-1 and TRBJ2-5, with D hard to call. The CDR3 loop spans 13 amino acids. Trimming left V 1 base short and J 1 base short, with 7 bases between. Germline CDR1 is DFQATT and CDR2 is SNEGSKA (reference sequence). CDR3 sequence reads: CSARGPAQETQYF. The CDR3 nucleotides read TGCAGTGCTAGAGGCCCGGCCCAAGAGACCCAGTACTTC.

V usage is TRBV25-1 and J usage is TRBJ2-5, with no clear D. Between the trimmed V and J ends, which lost 5 bases and 5 bases, there was a span of 15 bases. Germline CDR1 is MGHDK and CDR2 is SYGVNS. The CDR3 contains 14 residues. CDR3 coding DNA: TGTGCCAGCAGTCAAGGCGGCCCACGGGAGACCCAGTACTTC. Encoded protein: CASSQGGPRETQYF.

The chain combines TRBV29-1 with TRBJ1-1, with 9 positions matching TRBD1. Trimming took 6 bases from V and 4 from J; bases not matched to a gene: 6. The CDR3 totals 13 residues. Per germline, CDR1 SQVTM and CDR2 ANQGSEA. The CDR3 DNA reads as TGCAGCGTCTACAGGGGGCAGGGCACTGAAGCTTTCTTT. It codes for CSVYRGQGTEAFF.